This TCR beta chain was identified during a study of T cell repertoires in cytomegalovirus infection. Turning to the study itself: CMV infection plus the matching HLA type was flagged by public TCR beta signatures. Notes on the study in general: Dominating the ex vivo response were TCR beta clonotypes that were CMV-specific and HLA-C-restricted.

This clonotype turned up a few times. Antigen specificity is unknown. TCRdb ran MiXCR on the reads and lists one entry per CDR3 protein. The sample has 250,000 or so distinct CDR3 sequences, 10% to 15% seen once; the top ten hold 1.5% to 2%. There are 16 residues in the CDR3. Germline-derived CDR1 and CDR2 are MNHNS and SASEGT. Trimming pared 4 bases from V and 0 bases from J, leaving 13 bases between. The specimen was PBMCs. This clonotype was obtained from a human donor in good health (CMV status not recorded). Some clones in this sample may be carry-over from other donors' samples. The rearrangement joins TRBV6-1 to TRBJ2-4; no firm D call. The CDR3 is CASSAPAALAKNIQYF. The CDR3 DNA follows: TGTGCCAGCAGTGCCCCTGCGGCGCTAGCCAAAAACATTCAGTACTTC.